This T cell receptor (beta chain) was recorded in a study of cytomegalovirus exposure and HLA in healthy donors. Whole-study results and caveats: Most subjects' HLA-A and HLA-B alleles were reportedly predicted from TCR beta sequences. An analysis done earlier found most TCR beta V segments productive about 90% or about 30% of the time.

Primers for the PCR totalled 60 Vbeta and 13 Jbeta. Method: immunoSEQ multiplex PCR; TCRdb's copy keeps in-frame clones and lacks some. The sample includes over 65,000 clones, roughly four fifths of them seen just once. As to this clone: Its specificity is unknown.

The CDR3 consists of 13 residues. CDR1 is SGHAT, CDR2 FQNNGV, per germline. With 2 bases removed from V and 6 bases from J, the gap between germline ends came to 7 bases. The receptor was isolated from a human donor in good health. The V gene is TRBV11-2, the J gene TRBJ2-2; no clear D gene. What was sequenced was PBMCs. As DNA, the CDR3 is TGTGCCAGCAGCTTATCCAAGCCCGGGGAGCTGTTTTTT. Protein: CASSLSKPGELFF.